These T cell receptor beta chains were read from a single sample in a study of blood T cells in healthy people across ages. TCRdb recomputed calls from the 5' RACE reads with MiXCR, one row per CDR3 protein. The table records approximately 1,000,000 distinct CDR3 sequences, 35% to 40% of them present only once. Specimen: blood. The receptors stem from a man in his late teens or twenties in good health. Both conserved end residues are part of each CDR3. The D gene is left open where the match is weak. A row's size may be missing; if present it is once, few, many or a size class.

TRBJ1-1,TRBV3-1,NA,few,TGTGCCAGCAGCCCGGACGGGCTAGGGGCTGAAGCTTTCTTT,CASSPDGLGAEAFF
TRBJ1-6,TRBV5-6,NA,few,TGTGCCAGCAGCTTGGGGCAGTCGGGTAATTCACCCCTCCACTTT,CASSLGQSGNSPLHF
TRBJ2-7,TRBV9,TRBD1,NA,TGTGCCAGCAGCGCTCAGGGGGCAGGAACCTACGGGCAGTACTTC,CASSAQGAGTYGQYF
TRBJ2-3,TRBV4-1,TRBD2,few,TGCGCCAGCAGCCAAAGGGACTATAAAGGCACAGATACGCAGTATTTT,CASSQRDYKGTDTQYF
TRBJ2-6,TRBV4-3,NA,few,TGCGCCAGCAGCCAAGAAGGAAAGTACTCTGGGGCCAACGTCCTGACTTTC,CASSQEGKYSGANVLTF
TRBJ2-5,TRBV12-3/TRBV12-4,NA,few,TGTGCCAGCAGCCCCCAGTCGGGGCTCCAAGAGACCCAGTACTTC,CASSPQSGLQETQYF
TRBJ1-5,TRBV28,TRBD1,NA,TGTGCCAGCGCACAGGGGGGCAATCAGCCCCAGCATTTT,CASAQGGNQPQHF
TRBJ2-5,TRBV4-2,TRBD2,few,TGTGCCAGCAGCCAAGAGCGGGGGGGCCAAGAGACCCAGTACTTC,CASSQERGGQETQYF
TRBJ1-6,TRBV9,TRBD1,many,TGTGCCAGCAGTCGGGACAGTAATTCACCCCTCCACTTT,CASSRDSNSPLHF
TRBJ2-1,TRBV27,NA,once,TGTGCCAGCAGTTTCCTGGACCCGGGATCGGCGATTAATGAGCAGTTCTTC,CASSFLDPGSAINEQFF
TRBJ2-7,TRBV6-2/TRBV6-3,TRBD1,NA,TGTGCCAGCAGTTACTCGATGACAGGGGGCGAGTACGAGCAGTACTTC,CASSYSMTGGEYEQYF
TRBJ2-3,TRBV3-1,NA,many,TGTGCCAGCAGCCAAGGAGGACCAGCAGATACGCAGTATTTT,CASSQGGPADTQYF
TRBJ1-3,TRBV7-2,NA,NA,TGTGCCAGCAGGATTCCCAGCTCTGGAAACACCATATATTTT,CASRIPSSGNTIYF
TRBJ2-3,TRBV12-3/TRBV12-4,NA,NA,TGTGCCAGCAGTTTAGCGGGACAGAGAATCGTGGCGGGAGATATGCAGTATTTT,CASSLAGQRIVAGDMQYF
TRBJ1-1,TRBV11-2,NA,NA,TGTGCCAGCAGCCCTATTTGGACTGAAGCTTTCTTT,CASSPIWTEAFF
TRBJ1-1,TRBV4-3,NA,NA,TGCGCCAGCAGCCATAGGGCGGGAGATAGGACTGAAGCTTTCTTT,CASSHRAGDRTEAFF
TRBJ2-5,TRBV6-5,NA,NA,TGTGCCAGCAGCCCCTTTCCAGGGAATAATGAGCAGTACTTC,CASSPFPGNNEQYF
TRBJ2-1,TRBV6-5,NA,NA,TGTGCCAGCAGTTACGACGGAGACAATGAGCAGTTCTTC,CASSYDGDNEQFF
TRBJ2-3,TRBV4-1,NA,once,TGCGCCAGCAGCCAAGATCCGGGGGGCCAAGATACGCAGTATTTT,CASSQDPGGQDTQYF
TRBJ1-6,TRBV14,NA,few,TGTGCCAGCAGCCCAATCCCGGACGTATCACCCCTCCACTTT,CASSPIPDVSPLHF
TRBJ1-5,TRBV20-1,TRBD1,NA,TGCAGTGCTCACGCCCTCTTTGACAGGGGAGGCAATCAGCCCCAGCATTTT,CSAHALFDRGGNQPQHF
TRBJ1-2,TRBV7-2,NA,few,TGTGCCAGCAGCCCGCGGACGGTCTATGGCTACACCTTC,CASSPRTVYGYTF
TRBJ2-1,TRBV2,NA,few,TGTGCCAGCAGTGGGGGATATGCGAATGAGCAGTTCTTC,CASSGGYANEQFF
TRBJ2-5,TRBV20-1,TRBD2,NA,TGCAGTGCTAGCACCGGGACTAATGTAAACCAAGAGACCCAGTACTTC,CSASTGTNVNQETQYF